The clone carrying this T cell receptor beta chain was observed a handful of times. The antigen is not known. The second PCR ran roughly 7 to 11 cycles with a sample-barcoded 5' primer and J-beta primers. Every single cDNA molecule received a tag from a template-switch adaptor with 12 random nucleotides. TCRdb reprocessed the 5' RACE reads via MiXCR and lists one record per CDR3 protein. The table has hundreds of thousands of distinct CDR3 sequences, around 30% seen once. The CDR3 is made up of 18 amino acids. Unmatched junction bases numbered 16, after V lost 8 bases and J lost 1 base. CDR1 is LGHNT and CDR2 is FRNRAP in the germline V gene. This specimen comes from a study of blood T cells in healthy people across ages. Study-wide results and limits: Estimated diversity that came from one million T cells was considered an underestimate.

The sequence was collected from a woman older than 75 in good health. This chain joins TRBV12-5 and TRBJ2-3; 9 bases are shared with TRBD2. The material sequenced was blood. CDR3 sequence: CASSSRGRGGRGTDTQYF. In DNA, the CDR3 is TGTGCTAGTAGCTCCCGTGGGCGGGGGGGCCGTGGCACAGATACGCAGTATTTT.